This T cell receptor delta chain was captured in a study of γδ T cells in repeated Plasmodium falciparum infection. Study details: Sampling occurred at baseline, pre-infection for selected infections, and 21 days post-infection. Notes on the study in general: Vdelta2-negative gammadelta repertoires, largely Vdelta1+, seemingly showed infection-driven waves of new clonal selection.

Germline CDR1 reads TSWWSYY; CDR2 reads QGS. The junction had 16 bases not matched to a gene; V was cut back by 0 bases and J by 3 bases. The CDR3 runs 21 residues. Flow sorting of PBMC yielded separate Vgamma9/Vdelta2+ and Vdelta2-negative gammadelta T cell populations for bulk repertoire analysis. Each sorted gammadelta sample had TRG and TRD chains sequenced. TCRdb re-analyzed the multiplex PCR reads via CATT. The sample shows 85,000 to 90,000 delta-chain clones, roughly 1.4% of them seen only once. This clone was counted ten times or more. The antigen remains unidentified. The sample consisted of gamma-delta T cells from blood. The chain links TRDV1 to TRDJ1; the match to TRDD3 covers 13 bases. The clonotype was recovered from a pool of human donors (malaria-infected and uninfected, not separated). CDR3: CALGELSPTGGYDFYADKLIF. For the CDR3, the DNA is TGTGCTCTTGGGGAACTGAGTCCTACTGGGGGATACGATTTCTACGCCGATAAACTCATCTTT.